The 18 T cell receptor beta chains given below trace back to one sample, sequenced in a study of CD8+CD57+ T cells in acquired aplastic anemia. Profiling of TCR beta VDJ combinations and CDR3 sequences used genomic DNA as template. TCRdb re-called the reads with MiXCR, one entry per CDR3 protein. In the table there are hundreds of thousands of distinct CDR3 sequences, about 80% of which are singletons. Patients who underwent sequencing had shown CD8+CD57+ cell expansion by flow cytometry. Sequencing input: sorted CD4+, CD8+, or CD8+CD57+ T cells (not recorded which) from PBMCs. The origin of the receptors is a human donor with aplastic anemia.

In regard to this clonotype: The junction shows a germline mismatch at one end, possibly a read error. This CDR3 reads CASSLALTGYNEHFF. In DNA form, the CDR3 reads TGTGCCAGTAGCTTAGCTCTGACAGGGTACAATGAGCATTTCTTC. The chain uses TRBV19 and TRBJ1-1, with 7 bases that match TRBD1. The germline gives CDR1 LNHDA, CDR2 SQIVND (reference sequence). The CDR3 spans 15 residues. Full variable domain (rest looked up from reference TRBV19 and TRBJ1-1): DGGITQSPKYLFRKEGQNVTLSCEQNLNHDAMYWYRQDPGQGLRLIYYSQIVNDFQKGDIAEGYSVSREKKESFPLTVTSAQKNPTAFYLCASSLALTGYNEHFFGQGTRLTVV.

Only a few counts were recorded for this clonotype. V and J are TRBV7-8 and TRBJ1-2; 7 positions match TRBD1. This CDR3 is 16 amino acids long. The ends lost 2 bases at V and 11 bases at J; junction bases unmatched: 17. In germline, CDR1 is SGHVS, CDR2 FQNEAQ. The DNA of the CDR3 is TGTGCCAGCAGCTTACCGGGAGGGGGCGATACGCAGTATTACACCTTC. Translation: CASSLPGGGDTQYYTF. Using reference TRBV7-8 and TRBJ1-2 for the parts outside the CDR3, the full variable domain is GAGVSQSPRYKVAKRGQDVALRCDPISGHVSLFWYQQALGQGPEFLTYFQNEAQLDKSGLPSDRFFAERPEGSVSTLKIQRTQQEDSAVYLCASSLPGGGDTQYYTFGSGTRLTVV.

The chain links TRBV11-3 to TRBJ2-4; no reliable D call. The V end was cut by 8 bases, the J end by 7 bases, with 12 bases between. This CDR3 region has 12 residues. CDR1 SGHNT and CDR2 YENEEA come from the germline V gene. CDR3 in DNA: TGTGCCAGCGGCGGAGATCGGAACATTCAGTACTTC. Translated, it gives CASGGDRNIQYF. The full variable domain, with the rest looked up from reference TRBV11-3 and TRBJ2-4, is EAGVVQSPRYKIIEKKQPVAFWCNPISGHNTLYWYLQNLGQGPELLIRYENEEAVDDSQLPKDRFSAERLKGVDSTLKIQPAELGDSAVYLCASGGDRNIQYFGAGTRLSVL.

This rearrangement joins TRBV29-1 to TRBJ1-2; 9 bases fit TRBD1. Germline CDR1 is SQVTM and CDR2 is ANQGSEA. The CDR3 contains 11 residues. The J segment lost 7 bases and the V segment lost 4 bases, leaving 1 base of the junction unmatched. As DNA, the CDR3 is TGCAGCGTTGGGACAGGGGCTGGCTACACCTTC. Its protein is CSVGTGAGYTF. The full variable domain, its missing parts supplied by reference TRBV29-1 and TRBJ1-2, is SAVISQKPSRDICQRGTSLTIQCQVDSQVTMMFWYRQQPGQSLTLIATANQGSEATYESGFVIDKFPISRPNLTFSTLTVSNMSPEDSSIYLCSVGTGAGYTFGSGTRLTVV.

This sequence joins TRBV7-9 and TRBJ1-5, with unresolved D. CDR3 length: 13 amino acids. Looked up from germline, CDR1 is SEHNR and CDR2 is FQNEAQ (reference sequence). With 5 bases removed from V and 3 bases from J, the gap between germline ends came to 8 bases. The CDR3 sequence: CASSLNYNQPQHF. CDR3 nucleotide sequence: TGTGCCAGCAGCCTAAACTACAATCAGCCCCAGCATTTT.

The chain uses TRBV9 and TRBJ1-1; D is uncertain. The CDR3 is made up of 15 amino acids. The germline V gene encodes CDR1 SGDLS and CDR2 YYNGEE. V shed 0 bases and J shed 11 bases, with 20 bases lying between them. This CDR3 reads CASSVGSAGQYFAFF. The CDR3 coding sequence is TGTGCCAGCAGCGTAGGTTCCGCTGGGCAGTATTTTGCTTTCTTT. The full variable domain, rest sourced from reference TRBV9 and TRBJ1-1, is DSGVTQTPKHLITATGQRVTLRCSPRSGDLSVYWYQQSLDQGLQFLIQYYNGEERAKGNILERFSAQQFPDLHSELNLSSLELGDSALYFCASSVGSAGQYFAFFGQGTRLTVV.

This chain connects TRBV9 to TRBJ2-1; D is perhaps TRBD1 (5 bases). Deletions cut 4 bases from V and 8 bases from J, with 22 bases between. The length of the CDR3 is 16 residues. The germline V gene encodes CDR1 SGDLS and CDR2 YYNGEE. The CDR3 is CASSQGCGKQQDEQFF. The CDR3 nucleotides are TGTGCCAGCAGCCAGGGTTGCGGTAAGCAGCAGGATGAGCAGTTCTTC.

Notes on this clonotype: The germline gene is not matched at one end of the junction; a read error may be the cause. As DNA, the CDR3 is TGTGCCAGCAGCTTAGCGGGTAGCTCCGGGGCGCACTATTTT. Translating gives CASSLAGSSGAHYF. The gene calls are TRBV7-9 and TRBJ2-3; D may correspond to TRBD1 or TRBD2 (5 bases each). This CDR3 is 14 amino acids long. CDR1 SEHNR and CDR2 FQNEAQ come from the germline V gene (reference sequence).

About this clonotype itself: A junction boundary mismatches the germline segment, possibly from a read error. V is TRBV7-9 and J is TRBJ1-1, with TRBD1 identical over 7 bases. Germline CDR1 is SEHNR and CDR2 is FQNEAQ (reference sequence). The CDR3 has 15 amino acids. CDR3 residues: CASSLVPTGNTEGFF. The CDR3 DNA reads TGTGCCAGCAGCTTAGTACCGACAGGGAACACTGAAGGTTTCTTT.

Notes on this clonotype: This is likely a read error, given that the CDR3 carries no conserved phenylalanine or tryptophan at its end. Because the CDR3's place on the DNA is in doubt, the DNA is left out and the CDR3 is given as listed by TCRdb. This chain joins TRBV9 and TRBJ2-2. The CDR3 region is 12 residues in length, termini included. Germline-derived CDR1 and CDR2 are SGDLS and YYNGEE. The CDR3 loop is CASSEVAGALLR.

In its sample, this clonotype was seen a few times. An end of the junction differs from the germline gene, which may be a read error. The chain uses TRBV5-1 and TRBJ2-2, with 8 bases identical to TRBD1. The germline V gene has CDR1 SGHRS and CDR2 YFSETQ. The CDR3 consists of 18 residues. Here the CDR3 reads CASSLARDRGHETRELSF. The DNA for the CDR3 is TGCGCCAGCAGCTTGGCCCGTGACAGGGGTCATGAGACCAGGGAGCTGTCTTTT.

Notes on this clonotype: The conserved closing phenylalanine or tryptophan is absent in this CDR3, likely reflecting a read error. This chain joins TRBV7-8 and TRBJ2-3; 7 bases are shared with TRBD2. The ends lost 0 bases at V and 9 bases at J; junction bases unmatched: 6. Per the germline V gene, CDR1 is SGHVS and CDR2 is FQNEAQ. The CDR3 sequence is 14 residues long. CDR3 nucleotides: TGTGCCAGCAGCTTAGCGGGAGGGCGCGAAACGCAGTATTCT. This translates into CASSLAGGRETQYS.

The V call is TRBV7-2, the J call TRBJ1-1; 7 nucleotides align to TRBD1. V dropped 1 base and J dropped 14; count of bases not matched to a gene: 16. This CDR3 has 15 residues. CDR1 is SGHTA, CDR2 FQGNSA, per germline. CDR3 bases: TGTGCCAGCAGCTTAGGACAGGGCGCAAACAATGGCTACTTCTTT. As protein: CASSLGQGANNGYFF. The whole variable domain, filled in from reference TRBV7-2 and TRBJ1-1, reads GAGVSQSPSNKVTEKGKDVELRCDPISGHTALYWYRQSLGQGLEFLIYFQGNSAPDKSGLPSDRFSAERTGGSVSTLTIQRTQQEDSAVYLCASSLGQGANNGYFFGQGTRLTVV.

Comment on this clonotype: One end of the junction is discordant with germline, which a read error may explain. The V and J genes are TRBV7-9 and TRBJ2-3, with D maybe TRBD2 (7 bases). CDR3 length: 14 amino acids. Germline V lookup: CDR1 SEHNR, CDR2 FQNEAQ (reference sequence). The CDR3 region is CAGQWAGDTQTQDF. The CDR3 coding sequence is TGTGCCGGACAGTGGGCGGGGGATACCCAGACCCAGGATTTT.

This chain connects TRBV5-1 to TRBJ2-1; tentative D call: TRBD2 (6 bases). This CDR3 comprises 16 residues. With 4 bases removed from V and 8 bases from J, the gap between germline ends came to 22 bases. Germline CDR1 and CDR2: SGHRS and YFSETQ. The DNA of the CDR3 is TGCGCCAGCAGCCTGGGTGGGGGGAACTATCAGGATGAGCAGTTCTTC. Protein product: CASSLGGGNYQDEQFF.

The V and J genes are TRBV6-1 and TRBJ2-7; D is possibly TRBD1 (6 bases). Looked up from germline, CDR1 is MNHNS and CDR2 is SASEGT. Trimming removed 4 bases at V and 7 bases at J, with 20 bases between. This CDR3 is 15 amino acids long. The CDR3: CASSGSMGASGEQYF. For the CDR3, the DNA is TGTGCCAGCAGTGGGTCTATGGGGGCTTCGGGTGAGCAGTACTTC.

The rearrangement uses TRBV19 and TRBJ1-5; D may be TRBD1 (6 bases). Germline loops: CDR1 LNHDA, CDR2 SQIVND (reference sequence). The CDR3 is 16 residues long. V lost 6 bases and J 1 base, leaving 16 bases between the germline ends. The DNA of the CDR3 is TGTGCCAGTAGAGAACACTCACAGGGAAGCAATCAGCCCCAGCATTTT. Its translation: CASREHSQGSNQPQHF.

The rearrangement uses TRBV7-9 and TRBJ2-2, with a possible D match to TRBD1 (5 bases). This CDR3 comprises 15 residues. Germline assignment: CDR1 SEHNR and CDR2 FQNEAQ (reference sequence). Trimming stripped 2 bases from V and 2 bases from J, with 9 bases between. CDR3 coding DNA: TGTGCCAGCAGCTTATGGCAGGGCAACACCGGGGAGCTGTTTTTT. It translates to CASSLWQGNTGELFF.